A single sample gave rise to the 20 T cell receptor beta chains below, sequenced in a study of CD8+ T cells in alopecia areata. cDNA reverse transcribed from extracted RNA served as the sequencing template. The table came from immunoSEQ multiplex PCR; TCRdb's copy has only in-frame clones and leaves some out. The data contain approximately 110,000 clones, less than 60% of them singletons. Specified treatment: oral pan-JAK inhibitor, 5-10 mg twice daily. The sequencing here drew on CD4+ T cells sorted from blood, taken at week 24, from a patient treated with tofacitinib. These receptors were collected from a human donor with alopecia areata.

The rearrangement uses TRBV11-1 and TRBJ2-3; D call uncertain. Looked up from germline, CDR1 is SGHAT and CDR2 is FQDESV (reference sequence). V lost 5 bases and J lost 1, with 13 bases in between. The CDR3 has 15 residues. The CDR3: CASSTNPSGTDTQYF. The CDR3 DNA follows: TGTGCCAGCAGCACCAACCCCAGTGGCACAGATACGCAGTATTTT. The variable domain in full, with the rest retrieved from reference TRBV11-1 and TRBJ2-3, is EAEVAQSPRYKITEKSQAVAFWCDPISGHATLYWYRQILGQGPELLVQFQDESVVDDSQLPKDRFSAERLKGVDSTLKIQPAELGDSAMYLCASSTNPSGTDTQYFGPGTRLTVL.

This clone was recorded a few times. The J gene is TRBJ2-1, the V gene TRBV29-1; tentative D call: TRBD1 (6 bases). V was shortened by 5 bases and J by 10 bases, with 9 bases between the two germline ends. The CDR3 length is 10 residues. Germline V gene sequence: CDR1 SQVTM, CDR2 ANQGSEA. This chain's CDR3 is CSVRDTEQFF. The CDR3 nucleotides are TGCAGCGTTCGGGACACCGAGCAGTTCTTC.

The chain joins TRBV15 to TRBJ2-5; no clear D. Trimming removed 1 base at V and 0 bases at J, with 12 bases between. The CDR3 sequence is 16 residues long. Germline CDR1 reads LNHNV; CDR2 reads YYDKDF (reference sequence). The CDR3 DNA reads TGTGCCACCAGCAGAGTAGAAGACGGGCACCAAGAGACCCAGTACTTC. The encoded protein is CATSRVEDGHQETQYF.

The chain employs TRBV6-6 and TRBJ1-2, with D hard to call. Deletions cut 6 bases from V and 6 bases from J, with 14 bases between. Per germline, CDR1 MNHNY and CDR2 SVGAGI (reference sequence). The CDR3 runs 13 residues. The DNA of the CDR3 is TGTGCCAGCAGCAGGACCTCCAGGAATGGCTACACCTTC. It translates to CASSRTSRNGYTF.

In this sample, this clone is medium-sized. This chain joins TRBV14 and TRBJ2-7; D is possibly TRBD2 (5 bases). CDR1 SGHDN and CDR2 FVKESK come from the germline V gene. Between the trimmed V and J ends, which lost 0 bases and 3 bases, there was a span of 9 bases. The CDR3 has 14 residues. CDR3 DNA: TGTGCCAGCAGCCAAGATCTTACTAGCTACGAGCAGTACTTC. Translated: CASSQDLTSYEQYF.

This clone has a single count. CDR3 protein: CASSPGQGGSNQPQHF. CDR3 DNA sequence: TGTGCCAGCAGCCCTGGACAGGGCGGAAGCAATCAGCCCCAGCATTTT. The chain couples TRBV7-8 to TRBJ1-5; 8 nucleotides line up with TRBD1. Germline V gene sequence: CDR1 SGHVS, CDR2 FQNEAQ. The CDR3 spans 16 residues. Trimming cost V 5 bases and J 1 base; bases outside gene matches: 7.

In DNA, the CDR3 is TGTGCCAGCAGGGCAACAGGTTCTTCCGGGGAGCTGTTTTTT. It is translated as CASRATGSSGELFF. The chain recombines TRBV2 with TRBJ2-2, with D possibly TRBD1 on 5 matching bases. Deletions cut 6 bases from V and 6 bases from J, with 14 bases between. Germline V gene lookup returns CDR1 SNHLY and CDR2 FYNNEI. The CDR3 is 14 amino acids. Full variable domain (remainder filled in from reference TRBV2 and TRBJ2-2): EPEVTQTPSHQVTQMGQEVILRCVPISNHLYFYWYRQILGQKVEFLVSFYNNEISEKSEIFDDQFSVERPDGSNFTLKIRSTKLEDSAMYFCASRATGSSGELFFGEGSRLTVL.

The rearrangement joins TRBV30 to TRBJ1-1; unclear D gene. This CDR3 spans 13 amino acids. Germline V CDR1 and CDR2: GTSNPN, SVGIG (reference sequence). V lost 1 base, J lost 0 bases, and 6 bases lay in between. The CDR3 coding sequence is TGTGCCTGGAGTGCGGCTATGAACACTGAAGCTTTCTTT. Residues: CAWSAAMNTEAFF.

The chain is built from TRBV15 and TRBJ1-1; unclear D gene. CDR3 length: 14 residues. CDR1 and CDR2 from the germline V gene are LNHNV and YYDKDF (reference sequence). V was clipped by 0 bases and J by 1 base, with 6 bases between them. The CDR3 DNA follows: TGTGCCACCAGCAGAGATCAGGCGAACACTGAAGCTTTCTTT. Translation: CATSRDQANTEAFF.

As for this clone: The sample has other DNA sequences that encode this CDR3 too. The rearrangement links TRBV29-1 to TRBJ2-5, with D perhaps being TRBD1 or TRBD2 (5 bases each). CDR3 length: 12 amino acids. CDR1 SQVTM and CDR2 ANQGSEA come from the germline V gene. Trimming removed 4 bases at V and 1 base at J, with 7 bases between. CDR3 region: CSVARGQETQYF. CDR3 DNA: TGCAGCGTTGCGAGGGGCCAAGAGACCCAGTACTTC.

This chain joins TRBV10-3 and TRBJ2-1; 14 bases are a match to TRBD2. CDR1 is ENHRY and CDR2 is SYGVKD in the germline V gene. The V segment lost 3 bases and the J segment 9 bases; nucleotides outside the gene matches: 10. The CDR3 runs to 17 residues. DNA for the CDR3: TGTGCCATCAGTGACCGAGCGACTAGCGGGGGGGCTGTTGAGCAGTTCTTC. This codes for CAISDRATSGGAVEQFF.

The chain recombines TRBV5-1 with TRBJ2-3, with 8 nucleotides matching TRBD2. This CDR3 is built from 16 residues. The germline gives CDR1 SGHRS, CDR2 YFSETQ. With V trimmed by 1 base and J by 8 bases, 12 bases remained unmatched. Written as DNA, the CDR3 is TGCGCCAGCAGCTTGACGGGACTAGGCGGTAAAGCTACGCAGTATTTT. It translates to CASSLTGLGGKATQYF.

Worth noting for this clone: Other nucleotide sequences from this sample produce the same CDR3. CDR3 sequence (DNA): TGTGCCAGCAGCTTAGTTTCGTACGAGCAGTACTTC. Encoded protein: CASSLVSYEQYF. The chain uses TRBV11-3 and TRBJ2-7, with D hard to call. Trimming removed 1 base from V and 4 bases from J, with 5 bases in between. Germline V gene sequence: CDR1 SGHNT, CDR2 YENEEA. The CDR3 spans 12 residues.

This sequence joins TRBV7-9 and TRBJ2-3, with 11 bases that match TRBD1. This CDR3 has 17 amino acids. J lost 0 bases, V lost 1 base, and 3 bases had no gene match. Germline V gene lookup returns CDR1 SEHNR and CDR2 FQNEAQ (reference sequence). The CDR3 sequence is CASSLDRTGGSTDTQYF. Written as DNA, the CDR3 is TGTGCCAGCAGCTTAGACAGGACAGGGGGCAGCACAGATACGCAGTATTTT.

The J gene is TRBJ1-1, the V gene TRBV27; D remains ambiguous. Germline V gives CDR1 MNHEY, CDR2 SMNVEV (reference sequence). Trimming took 5 bases from V and 5 from J, leaving 24 bases between them. This CDR3 comprises 17 residues. CDR3 in DNA: TGTGCCAGCAGTCTCCTTTTTAGGTCGGATATGGGGACTGAAGCTTTCTTT. Protein product: CASSLLFRSDMGTEAFF.

The rearrangement joins TRBV30 to TRBJ1-2, with 8 bases lining up with TRBD1. The CDR3 covers 13 residues. The J segment lost 4 bases and the V segment lost 6 bases, leaving 7 bases of the junction unmatched. In germline, CDR1 is GTSNPN, CDR2 SVGIG (reference sequence). CDR3 amino acids: CACSGQGGYGYTF. The DNA for the CDR3 is TGTGCCTGCTCAGGACAGGGTGGCTATGGCTACACCTTC.

V is TRBV6-6 and J is TRBJ1-2; a possible D gene is TRBD1 (5 bases). The germline V gene encodes CDR1 MNHNY and CDR2 SVGAGI (reference sequence). The CDR3 totals 14 residues. Trimming shortened V by 2 bases and J by 3 bases, and 10 bases separated the two germline ends. For the CDR3, the DNA is TGTGCCAGCAGTTACCCGGGGGAGGACTATGGCTACACCTTC. This translates into CASSYPGEDYGYTF.

The chain carries TRBV11-2 and TRBJ2-3, with 10 bases fitting TRBD2. The CDR3 spans 15 residues. The germline V gene encodes CDR1 SGHAT and CDR2 FQNNGV. V shed 5 bases and J 5 bases; nucleotides not matched to a gene: 7. For the CDR3, the DNA is TGTGCCAGCAGCCCTAGCGGGGGCCGGGGAGATACGCAGTATTTT. Translated, it gives CASSPSGGRGDTQYF. Full variable domain (remainder filled in from reference TRBV11-2 and TRBJ2-3): EAGVAQSPRYKIIEKRQSVAFWCNPISGHATLYWYQQILGQGPKLLIQFQNNGVVDDSQLPKDRFSAERLKGVDSTLKIQPAKLEDSAVYLCASSPSGGRGDTQYFGPGTRLTVL.

This sequence joins TRBV7-9 and TRBJ1-2, with a tentative D call TRBD1 (5 bases). Germline V lookup: CDR1 SEHNR, CDR2 FQNEAQ (reference sequence). This CDR3 has 15 amino acids. V dropped 2 bases and J dropped 1 base, with 11 bases sitting between them. The CDR3: CASSLQGGSNYGYTF. The CDR3 nucleotides read TGTGCCAGCAGCTTACAGGGAGGGAGTAACTATGGCTACACCTTC.

Only a few counts were recorded for this clone. V gene TRBV30 combines with J gene TRBJ1-2, with a weak D call TRBD1 (5 bases). Germline V gene data show CDR1 as GTSNPN and CDR2 as SVGIG (reference sequence). V lost 2 bases and J 1 base, leaving 5 bases between the germline ends. The CDR3 runs 12 residues. CDR3 DNA: TGTGCCTGGAGTCAGGGTAACTATGGCTACACCTTC. Translation: CAWSQGNYGYTF. The full variable domain, with the rest looked up from reference TRBV30 and TRBJ1-2, is SQTIHQWPATLVQPVGSPLSLECTVEGTSNPNLYWYRQAAGRGLQLLFYSVGIGQISSEVPQNLSASRPQDRQFILSSKKLLLSDSGFYLCAWSQGNYGYTFGSGTRLTVV.